This is a list of T cell receptor beta chains from one sample in a study of beta chain features in type 1 diabetes. Assay used: immunoSEQ multiplex PCR; TCRdb lists only in-frame clones, some missing. The sample includes approximately 300,000 clones, 11% of them seen just once. Sequences were obtained from naive CD4+ T cells from blood. All receptors come from a woman aged 25 to 45 in good health. Each CDR3 is given with its conserved first and last residue. The D gene is left open where the match is weak. For some rows the clone size is stated as once, few or many, or as a class when expanded; others skip it.

cdr3_nt	cdr3_aa	v_call	d_call	clone_size	j_call
TGCGCCAGCAGCCGGAACAGGGGGAACTATGGCTACACCTTC	CASSRNRGNYGYTF	TRBV4-3	TRBD1	.	TRBJ1-2
TGCGCCAGCAGCTTAGGGGGTCAAGACTACGAGCAGTACTTC	CASSLGGQDYEQYF	TRBV5-1	.	.	TRBJ2-7
TGTGCCAGCAGCGCGGGACAGGGGATCCCTGGGGCCAACGTCCTGACTTTC	CASSAGQGIPGANVLTF	TRBV9	TRBD1	.	TRBJ2-6
TGTGCCAGCAGCTCAGCGCGCAGGGGGCTCCTTGGCTACACCTTC	CASSSARRGLLGYTF	TRBV7-3	TRBD1	few	TRBJ1-2
TGTGCCAGCAGCTTAGACGCAGGGTACAATGAGCAGTTCTTC	CASSLDAGYNEQFF	TRBV7-2	.	few	TRBJ2-1
TGCGCCAGCAGCCACTCCCAAGGGGGTCGCGCTGAAGCTTTCTTT	CASSHSQGGRAEAFF	TRBV4-3	.	few	TRBJ1-1
TGTGCCAGCAGCTTATTTGCGGGAGCTGGAGATACGCAGTATTTT	CASSLFAGAGDTQYF	TRBV7-9	TRBD2	.	TRBJ2-3
TGTGCCAGCAGCGTCGGGACAGGGGTTTACGAGCAGTACTTC	CASSVGTGVYEQYF	TRBV9	TRBD1	.	TRBJ2-7
TGTGCCAGCTGGGGACAGAGAAGCTACGAGCAGTACTTC	CASWGQRSYEQYF	TRBV27	TRBD1	.	TRBJ2-7
TGTGCCAGCAGCTACAGGGATCGGGACACTGAAGCTTTCTTT	CASSYRDRDTEAFF	TRBV7-6	.	few	TRBJ1-1
TGTGCCAGCAGCGTAACGGGGTCCTACAATGAGCAGTTCTTC	CASSVTGSYNEQFF	TRBV9	.	.	TRBJ2-1
TGTGCCAGTAGTCTCCTTCGATCGCGGGCGGCCACTGAAGCTTTCTTT	CASSLLRSRAATEAFF	TRBV19	.	.	TRBJ1-1
TGTGCCAGCAGCTTAAGGGGTACTAAAAACATTCAGTACTTC	CASSLRGTKNIQYF	TRBV7-9	.	.	TRBJ2-4
TGCGCCAGCAGCTTGGAACTAGCGGGAGGCGAGCAGTACTTC	CASSLELAGGEQYF	TRBV5-1	TRBD2	few	TRBJ2-7
TGTGCCAGCAGCCCCGACCCGGGGGGCGAGCAGTACTTC	CASSPDPGGEQYF	TRBV7-3	TRBD2	.	TRBJ2-7
TGTGCCAGCAGACGACAGGGTTGGTATTATGGCTACACCTTC	CASRRQGWYYGYTF	TRBV5-6	TRBD1	few	TRBJ1-2
TGTGCCAGCACGACTAGCGGCGAGCAGTACTTC	CASTTSGEQYF	TRBV6-5	TRBD2	few	TRBJ2-7
TGTGCCAGCAGCCCCCGCCTAAACACCGGGGAGCTGTTTTTT	CASSPRLNTGELFF	TRBV9	.	few	TRBJ2-2
TGTGCCAGCAGCAGAACCGGGACAGAAAACGAGCAGTACTTC	CASSRTGTENEQYF	TRBV5-4	TRBD1	.	TRBJ2-7
TGTGCCAGCTCACCACCTGGGACAGGAGTGAACACTGAAGCTTTCTTT	CASSPPGTGVNTEAFF	TRBV18	TRBD1	.	TRBJ1-1
TGTGCCAGCTCACCACCCAGCGGAGCGGGGGAGACCCAGTACTTC	CASSPPSGAGETQYF	TRBV18	TRBD2	few	TRBJ2-5
TGTGCCAGCTCAATCGGGACAGGGGCCGACGAGCAGTACTTC	CASSIGTGADEQYF	TRBV18	TRBD1	few	TRBJ2-7
TGTGCCAGCAGCTCCTTAGCGGGAGGTTACAATGAGCAGTTCTTC	CASSSLAGGYNEQFF	TRBV7-9	TRBD2	.	TRBJ2-1
TGTGCCAGCAGCGCAGGGCAGAGCAATCAGCCCCAGCATTTT	CASSAGQSNQPQHF	TRBV7-9	.	.	TRBJ1-5
TGTGCCAGCAGCGGAAAGACAGGGCCAGGCACAGATACGCAGTATTTT	CASSGKTGPGTDTQYF	TRBV9	TRBD1	.	TRBJ2-3
TGTGCCAGCAGCCCCGGACAGGGGCTCACGGGAAACACCATATATTTT	CASSPGQGLTGNTIYF	TRBV2	TRBD1	few	TRBJ1-3
TGTGCCATCAGTCCCGGGACAGCCCAAGAGACCCAGTACTTC	CAISPGTAQETQYF	TRBV10-3	TRBD1	few	TRBJ2-5
TGTGCCAGCAGCCCCCCGGGACTAGCGACCAGCACCGGGGAGCTGTTTTTT	CASSPPGLATSTGELFF	TRBV7-9	TRBD2	.	TRBJ2-2
TGTGCCAGCAGCGGCGTGGGTCTAGCGGGAGGGCCTCTTGAGCAGTTCTTC	CASSGVGLAGGPLEQFF	TRBV4-2	TRBD2	.	TRBJ2-1
TGTGCCTGGATTCCCGGGACTAGCGGGAGTAATGAGCAGTTCTTC	CAWIPGTSGSNEQFF	TRBV30	TRBD2	few	TRBJ2-1
TGTGCCAGCTGGAGAGACAGGACGCGACAGCCCCAGCATTTT	CASWRDRTRQPQHF	TRBV6-6	.	.	TRBJ1-5
TGCGCCAGCAGCTTGGTCGGGGGAGGGAACAATGAGCAGTTCTTC	CASSLVGGGNNEQFF	TRBV5-1	TRBD2	few	TRBJ2-1
TGTGCCAGTAGCGCGGACAGGAGCGCCACAGATACGCAGTATTTT	CASSADRSATDTQYF	TRBV19	TRBD1	few	TRBJ2-3
TGTGCCAGCAGCTTATATGGAGCCCGGAACTATGGCTACACCTTC	CASSLYGARNYGYTF	TRBV13	.	.	TRBJ1-2
TGTGCCATCAGTGACAGGGGTCCTTCCTACGAGCAGTACTTC	CAISDRGPSYEQYF	TRBV10-3	.	.	TRBJ2-7
TGTGCCTGGAGTGTACGGGGGGCAGACATTCAGTACTTC	CAWSVRGADIQYF	TRBV30	.	many	TRBJ2-4